Sequencing of this TCR beta chain was carried out in a study of T cell repertoires and Cas9 in healthy adults (dated by TCRdb to the late 2010s). About the study as a whole: Within the CD4 and CD8 compartments, the researchers characterized SpCas9-reactive T cells in terms of multi-effector potency, cytotoxicity and lineage determination. The study examined preexisting T cell immunity against the Streptococcus pyogenes Cas9 nuclease (SpCas9) used in CRISPR gene editing. Points the paper makes about the study in general: Proliferation and function of SpCas9-reactive effector T cells were reported to be mitigated in vitro by SpCas9-reactive regulatory T cells.

Notes on this clone: It lacks a known antigen. No base quality values were provided; no much bigger clone lies one nucleotide off.

Measured from the cysteine to the phenylalanine, the CDR3 is 17 residues long. The CDR3 DNA has 51 bases and is translated from base 1. Via the germline V gene, CDR1 is SGHDT and CDR2 YYEEEE. V and J are truncated by 0 bases and 4 bases respectively, leaving an intervening sequence of 16 bases. Healthy humans served as the donors. Library preparation used the immunoSEQ multiplex PCR assay. TCRdb carries this immuneACCESS record with in-frame sequences only. Its versions omit some clonotypes, under half of them owing to an unresolved V gene in the studies checked, with the rest unexplained. This sample gives 20,000 to 25,000 clones in total; more than 75% of them show up just once. The top ten clones comprise 0.69% of the sample.

The chain is assembled from TRBV5-6 and TRBJ2-2; D gene: possibly TRBD1, on 6 matching bases. Specimen: CD4+ effector T cells (CD127+, CD25-, CD137-, CD154-) from PBMCs; culture status not recorded. The sequence derives from a human donor in good health. Read as DNA, the sequence is TGTGCCAGCAGCTTGGGGTTCCAGGGGTGGGGCACCGGGGAGCTGTTTTTT. Translated, it gives CASSLGFQGWGTGELFF.